Below, 32 T cell receptor beta chains from the same sample are listed, as sequenced in a study of CD8 T cells in Susac syndrome. An input of about 0.5 to 1 ug of RNA was subjected to reverse transcription using random hexamers. TCRdb reanalysed the immunoSEQ multiplex PCR reads using MiXCR and keeps one entry per CDR3 protein. This sample has about 23,000 distinct CDR3 sequences, with 93% found just once. Sequencing was done on a sample of CD8+ T cells from PBMCs. Receptor source: a human donor with Susac syndrome.

This rearrangement joins TRBV27 to TRBJ1-1; D remains ambiguous. The germline V gene encodes CDR1 MNHEY and CDR2 SMNVEV (reference sequence). V lost 2 bases, J lost 3 bases, and 10 bases lay in between. CDR3 length: 14 amino acids. CDR3 sequence reads: CASSLNLLDTEAFF. In nucleotides, the CDR3 is TGTGCCAGCAGTTTAAACCTCCTAGACACTGAAGCTTTCTTT.

The gene calls are TRBV2 and TRBJ1-6, with D tentatively TRBD1 (6 bases). Germline assignment: CDR1 SNHLY and CDR2 FYNNEI. V was pared by 3 bases and J by 8 bases, with 20 bases between. The CDR3 covers 17 residues. The CDR3 is CASSDVSRDNVDSPLHF. CDR3 nucleotides: TGTGCCAGCAGTGATGTCAGTCGGGACAATGTTGATTCACCCCTCCACTTT.

The V call is TRBV29-1, the J call TRBJ1-3; the D gene is possibly TRBD1 (6 bases). The length of the CDR3 is 14 residues. V was shortened by 8 bases and J by 0 bases, with 14 bases between the two germline ends. Germline CDR1 SQVTM, CDR2 ANQGSEA. The CDR3 sequence is CSITGTLSGNTIYF. CDR3 nucleotide sequence: TGCAGCATCACCGGGACACTCTCTGGAAACACCATATATTTT.

The rearrangement joins TRBV4-3 to TRBJ2-7, with a weak D call TRBD2 (6 bases). The V gene's germline CDR1 is LGHNA and CDR2 YSLEER. CDR3 size: 14 residues. Trimming left V 1 base short and J 2 bases short, with 9 bases between. CDR3 bases: TGCGCCAGCAGCCAAGCCGCGGGAACCTACGAGCAGTACTTC. Translating it yields CASSQAAGTYEQYF.

This clonotype occurred once. The CDR3 nucleotides read TGTGCCAGCAGTTTACCCAGCGGGGTGATCGGTGAGCAGTTCTTC. This encodes CASSLPSGVIGEQFF. The chain carries TRBV28 and TRBJ2-1; 7 bases fit TRBD2. Trimming cost V 2 bases and J 9 bases; bases outside gene matches: 10. Germline assignment: CDR1 MDHEN and CDR2 SYDVKM. This CDR3 is built from 15 residues.

The genes are TRBV28 and TRBJ2-3; 8 bases match TRBD1. The V segment lost 6 bases and the J segment 3 bases; nucleotides outside the gene matches: 11. Germline V gene data show CDR1 as MDHEN and CDR2 as SYDVKM. The CDR3 is made up of 16 amino acids. This CDR3 reads CASSALDRVGTDTQYF. CDR3 sequence (DNA): TGTGCCAGCAGCGCCTTGGACAGGGTTGGGACAGATACGCAGTATTTT.

The rearrangement joins TRBV14 to TRBJ2-5, with D perhaps matching TRBD1 or TRBD2 (6 bases each). Germline V gene lookup returns CDR1 SGHDN and CDR2 FVKESK. V was clipped by 4 bases and J by 5 bases, with 14 bases between them. The CDR3 has 14 amino acids. Here the CDR3 reads CASSRRGGAETQYF. The CDR3, as DNA: TGTGCCAGCAGCCGCAGGGGAGGTGCTGAGACCCAGTACTTC.

The CDR3 DNA follows: TGTGCCTGGAGTGTAATAGGGGAGCTGTTTTTT. As protein: CAWSVIGELFF. The chain employs TRBV30 and TRBJ2-2; D gene ambiguous. The CDR3 covers 11 residues. The germline gives CDR1 GTSNPN, CDR2 SVGIG (reference sequence). The V end lost 0 bases, the J end lost 8 bases, and 4 bases lay between the germline ends. The whole variable domain, remainder taken from reference TRBV30 and TRBJ2-2, is SQTIHQWPATLVQPVGSPLSLECTVEGTSNPNLYWYRQAAGRGLQLLFYSVGIGQISSEVPQNLSASRPQDRQFILSSKKLLLSDSGFYLCAWSVIGELFFGEGSRLTVL.

This CDR3 reads CASSRPLIGVYTGELFF. DNA for the CDR3: TGTGCCAGCAGCCGCCCCCTAATCGGGGTATACACCGGGGAGCTGTTTTTT. The V and J genes are TRBV7-8 and TRBJ2-2; D is perhaps TRBD2 (5 bases). CDR1 and CDR2 (germline): SGHVS, FQNEAQ. The ends were cut back, 5 bases at V and 3 bases at J, with 19 bases in the middle. The CDR3 is 17 amino acids. Using reference TRBV7-8 and TRBJ2-2 for the parts outside the CDR3, the full variable domain is GAGVSQSPRYKVAKRGQDVALRCDPISGHVSLFWYQQALGQGPEFLTYFQNEAQLDKSGLPSDRFFAERPEGSVSTLKIQRTQQEDSAVYLCASSRPLIGVYTGELFFGEGSRLTVL.

The chain joins TRBV4-1 to TRBJ2-7, with D possibly matching TRBD2 (6 bases). CDR1 is MGHRA and CDR2 is YSYEKL in the germline V gene. The V and J ends lost 4 bases and 0 bases respectively, with 13 bases between them. The CDR3 extends over 15 amino acids. CDR3 nucleotide sequence: TGCGCCAGCAGCCGCTCGGGAGCGCACTCCTACGAGCAGTACTTC. It is translated as CASSRSGAHSYEQYF.

CDR3 DNA sequence: TGTGCCAGCATGGAACAGATAAACAATGAGCAGTTCTTC. It specifies CASMEQINNEQFF. The rearrangement links TRBV5-6 to TRBJ2-1, with D unclear. V dropped 6 bases and J dropped 5 bases, with 12 bases sitting between them. The germline CDR1 and CDR2 sequences are SGHDT and YYEEEE. The length of the CDR3 is 13 residues.

V usage is TRBV12-3 or TRBV12-4 and J usage is TRBJ2-7, with 7 nucleotides matching TRBD2. The CDR3 runs 16 residues. V was pared by 5 bases and J by 2 bases, with 12 bases of the junction left unmatched. This CDR3 reads CASSDPGVAGTYEQYF. As DNA, the CDR3 is TGTGCCAGCAGTGATCCCGGGGTAGCGGGCACCTACGAGCAGTACTTC.

A remark on this clonotype: At one of its ends the junction is not consistent with the germline gene, which may arise from a read error. This sequence joins TRBV28 and TRBJ1-6; D is unresolved. CDR3 length equals 15 residues. CDR1 and CDR2 (germline): MDHEN, SYDVKM. Here the CDR3 reads CATSPARTNWSPLHF. CDR3 nucleotide sequence: TGTGCCACCAGTCCCGCGAGAACAAATTGGTCACCCCTCCACTTT.

The J gene is TRBJ1-4, the V gene TRBV4-3; weak D call: TRBD1 (5 bases). This CDR3 contains 13 residues. The germline V and J ends were trimmed by 5 bases and 7 bases, with 11 bases remaining between them. The germline gives CDR1 LGHNA, CDR2 YSLEER. Here the CDR3 DNA reads TGCGCCAGCAGCTCTACTAGGGGTGAAAAACTGTTTTTT. Translating it yields CASSSTRGEKLFF.

The V call is TRBV29-1, the J call TRBJ1-2; 7 positions agree with TRBD1. There are 12 residues in the CDR3. The junction had 8 bases not matched to a gene; V was cut back by 5 bases and J by 8 bases. Per germline, CDR1 SQVTM and CDR2 ANQGSEA. CDR3 sequence (DNA): TGCAGCGTTCAGACAGGGAGGGACGGCTACACCTTC. Protein sequence: CSVQTGRDGYTF.

This chain links TRBV6-5 with TRBJ1-6; TRBD1 aligns across 7 bases. This CDR3 is built from 15 residues. V shed 7 bases and J 5 bases; nucleotides not matched to a gene: 8. Germline V gives CDR1 MNHEY, CDR2 SVGAGI. In DNA, the CDR3 is TGTGCCAGCACTCCAGGGGGGGAGAATAATTCACCCCTCCACTTT. Encoded protein: CASTPGGENNSPLHF.

The chain carries TRBV5-1 and TRBJ1-1; TRBD1 matches 7 bases. J lost 6 bases, V lost 4 bases, and 6 bases had no gene match. Germline V gene sequence: CDR1 SGHRS, CDR2 YFSETQ. The CDR3 covers 13 residues. CDR3 protein: CASSTRTGAEAFF. The CDR3 DNA reads as TGCGCCAGCAGCACAAGAACAGGGGCTGAAGCTTTCTTT.

The chain recombines TRBV18 with TRBJ2-7; no definite D call. V lost 5 bases and J 1 base, leaving 3 bases between the germline ends. The germline CDR1 and CDR2 sequences are KGHSH and LQKENI. The CDR3 is 11 residues long. The CDR3 region is CASSSSYEQYF. The CDR3 nucleotides are TGTGCCAGCTCATCTTCCTACGAGCAGTACTTC. The whole variable domain, remainder taken from reference TRBV18 and TRBJ2-7, is NAGVMQNPRHLVRRRGQEARLRCSPMKGHSHVYWYRQLPEEGLKFMVYLQKENIIDESGMPKERFSAEFPKEGPSILRIQQVVRGDSAAYFCASSSSYEQYFGPGTRLTVT.

This clonotype was observed a single time. The rearrangement links TRBV6-1 to TRBJ2-2; D is uncertain. V gave up 11 bases and J gave up 7 bases, with 11 bases separating them. This CDR3 spans 11 amino acids. CDR1 is MNHNS, CDR2 SASEGT, per germline. CDR3 coding DNA: TGTGCCGGATATCGTCTCGGGGAGCTGTTTTTT. Translation: CAGYRLGELFF.

The V and J genes are TRBV7-9 and TRBJ2-2; D perhaps matches TRBD2 (6 bases). V lost 2 bases and J lost 5, with 12 bases in between. This CDR3 comprises 15 residues. Per the germline V gene, CDR1 is SEHNR and CDR2 is FQNEAQ (reference sequence). The CDR3 loop is CASSLRGRGTGELFF. CDR3 DNA: TGTGCCAGCAGCTTAAGGGGCCGGGGGACCGGGGAGCTGTTTTTT.

The genes are TRBV28 and TRBJ2-7; 8 nucleotides match TRBD1. Per germline, CDR1 MDHEN and CDR2 SYDVKM. This CDR3 comprises 15 residues. Germline trimming cut 6 bases from V and 4 bases from J; bases unmatched to any gene: 11. CDR3 protein: CASRSGQGGRYEQYF. CDR3 in DNA: TGTGCCAGCAGATCCGGACAGGGTGGACGATACGAGCAGTACTTC. The full variable domain, rest sourced from reference TRBV28 and TRBJ2-7, is DVKVTQSSRYLVKRTGEKVFLECVQDMDHENMFWYRQDPGLGLRLIYFSYDVKMKEKGDIPEGYSVSREKKERFSLILESASTNQTSMYLCASRSGQGGRYEQYFGPGTRLTVT.

The V gene is TRBV28, the J gene TRBJ1-4; D is uncertain. This CDR3 contains 12 residues. Looked up from germline, CDR1 is MDHEN and CDR2 is SYDVKM. V lost 7 bases and J lost 10, with 13 bases in between. The CDR3 DNA reads as TGTGCCAGCACGATCAGCGGAGGAAAACTGTTTTTT. Encoded protein: CASTISGGKLFF.

This clonotype occurred once. The chain joins TRBV2 to TRBJ1-1, with 7 bases aligning to TRBD1. Per the germline V gene, CDR1 is SNHLY and CDR2 is FYNNEI. This CDR3 has 14 residues. V lost 4 bases and J lost 1; bases outside the gene matches: 3. The CDR3 DNA reads as TGTGCCAGCAGTGTATCAGGGGGGAACACTGAAGCTTTCTTT. Residues: CASSVSGGNTEAFF.

The CDR3 spells CAIPTRAPFIAGELFF. The CDR3 coding sequence is TGTGCCATCCCCACCAGGGCCCCGTTTATCGCCGGGGAGCTGTTTTTT. The genes are TRBV7-9 and TRBJ2-2; possible D gene TRBD1, 5 bases. This CDR3 spans 16 amino acids. V was trimmed by 10 bases and J by 6 bases, leaving 24 bases between them. CDR1 is SEHNR, CDR2 FQNEAQ, per germline (reference sequence).

The chain is built from TRBV2 and TRBJ2-1; no clear D. Germline V lookup: CDR1 SNHLY, CDR2 FYNNEI. The V end was cut by 9 bases, the J end by 0 bases, with 9 bases between. CDR3 length: 13 residues. The CDR3 nucleotides are TGTGCCAGTCTGATGAGCTCCTACAATGAGCAGTTCTTC. As protein: CASLMSSYNEQFF.

J is TRBJ1-2 and V is TRBV11-2, with TRBD1 identical over 7 bases. J gave up 4 bases and V 3 bases, and 8 bases lay outside the gene matches. Germline assignment: CDR1 SGHAT and CDR2 FQNNGV. The CDR3 is 15 amino acids. The CDR3 region is CASSFSTGDLYGYTF. The CDR3 DNA follows: TGTGCCAGCAGCTTTAGTACAGGGGACCTCTATGGCTACACCTTC.

The chain carries TRBV5-4 and TRBJ2-5; 9 bases fit TRBD2. This CDR3 region has 15 residues. V was clipped by 0 bases and J by 4 bases; unmatched bases: 4. Germline-derived CDR1 and CDR2 are SGHNT and YYREEE (reference sequence). CDR3 residues: CASSLVLAGAETQYF. The CDR3 DNA reads as TGTGCCAGCAGCTTGGTTTTAGCGGGGGCAGAGACCCAGTACTTC.

This sequence joins TRBV3-1 and TRBJ1-5; D may be TRBD1 (6 bases). Trimming stripped 2 bases from V and 3 bases from J, with 17 bases between. The CDR3 length is 17 residues. Germline V lookup: CDR1 LGHDT, CDR2 YNNKEL (reference sequence). The CDR3 here is CASSQSPGGQHNQPQHF. The CDR3 nucleotides read TGTGCCAGCAGCCAATCACCGGGGGGGCAGCACAATCAGCCCCAGCATTTT. Full variable domain (remainder filled in from reference TRBV3-1 and TRBJ1-5): DTAVSQTPKYLVTQMGNDKSIKCEQNLGHDTMYWYKQDSKKFLKIMFSYNNKELIINETVPNRFSPKSPDKAHLNLHINSLELGDSAVYFCASSQSPGGQHNQPQHFGDGTRLSIL.

The genes are TRBV5-1 and TRBJ1-2; D remains unclear. Germline lookup yields CDR1 SGHRS and CDR2 YFSETQ. Between the trimmed V and J ends, which lost 1 base and 6 bases, there was a span of 16 bases. This CDR3 comprises 15 residues. The CDR3 reads CASSLLPDPGNGYTF. The CDR3 nucleotides are TGCGCCAGCAGCTTGCTGCCAGATCCAGGCAATGGCTACACCTTC.

The chain uses TRBV20-1 and TRBJ1-1; no reliable D call. The CDR3 is made up of 13 amino acids. V lost 0 bases, J lost 1 base, and 6 bases lay in between. Germline V gene sequence: CDR1 DFQATT, CDR2 SNEGSKA (reference sequence). CDR3 amino acids: CSARDPENTEAFF. CDR3 nucleotides: TGCAGTGCTAGAGATCCAGAGAACACTGAAGCTTTCTTT.

CDR3 in DNA: TGTGCCAGCAGCGTAGAGAGATACCTAACCGATACGCAGTATTTT. It encodes CASSVERYLTDTQYF. This rearrangement joins TRBV9 to TRBJ2-3; D gene ambiguous. This CDR3 has 15 residues. The V and J ends lost 0 bases and 6 bases respectively, with 14 bases between them. CDR1 and CDR2 (germline): SGDLS, YYNGEE.

The CDR3: CASSLAPPLEGIQYF. As DNA, the CDR3 is TGTGCCAGCAGCTTAGCGCCTCCTCTGGAAGGCATTCAGTACTTC. The rearrangement links TRBV7-9 to TRBJ2-4; D is undetermined. The V end was cut by 0 bases, the J end by 9 bases, with 15 bases between. This CDR3 is 15 amino acids long. Germline V gene data show CDR1 as SEHNR and CDR2 as FQNEAQ (reference sequence).